The rows below give T cell receptor beta chains drawn from one sample of a study of OX40 agonist ivuxolimab in advanced cancers. Produced via immunoSEQ multiplex PCR; TCRdb's table is partial and in-frame only. The table includes approximately 60,000 clones, more than 85% detected once. Sequences were derived from CD4+ or CD8+ T cells sorted from blood, sampled in a trial of the OX40 agonist ivuxolimab. All receptors come from an adult with an advanced solid tumor such as melanoma, head and neck, liver or kidney cancer. The CDR3 runs from the conserved cysteine through the conserved F or W. The D gene is left open where the match is weak. Size is omitted from some rows. Given values are once, few, many or a class for expanded clones.

cdr3_nt: TGTGCCAGTAGTATTGGGGGACAGGGTTACAATGAGCAGTTCTTC
cdr3_aa: CASSIGGQGYNEQFF
clone_size: -
j_call: TRBJ2-1
d_call: TRBD1
v_call: TRBV19

cdr3_nt: TGTGCCAGCAGCTTGCTAGAAGGGGATACGCAGTATTTT
cdr3_aa: CASSLLEGDTQYF
clone_size: -
j_call: TRBJ2-3
d_call: -
v_call: TRBV7-2

cdr3_nt: TGTGCCAGCAGCGCGTGTCCTCAAGAGACCCAGTACTTC
cdr3_aa: CASSACPQETQYF
clone_size: few
j_call: TRBJ2-5
d_call: -
v_call: TRBV21-1

cdr3_nt: TGTGCCAGCAGTGAAGAGCTGGGGGGCTACACCTTC
cdr3_aa: CASSEELGGYTF
clone_size: once
j_call: TRBJ1-2
d_call: -
v_call: TRBV25-1

cdr3_nt: TGTGCCAGCAGTTTCTGGGACTCCAATCCGAACACCGGGGAGCTGTTTTTT
cdr3_aa: CASSFWDSNPNTGELFF
clone_size: -
j_call: TRBJ2-2
d_call: -
v_call: TRBV28

cdr3_nt: TGTGCCAGCAGCTCCGGGACTCAGGGTTACGAGCAGTACTTC
cdr3_aa: CASSSGTQGYEQYF
clone_size: once
j_call: TRBJ2-7
d_call: -
v_call: TRBV5-4

cdr3_nt: TGCAGCGTTGAAGTCCCCGCCTACGAGCAGTACTTC
cdr3_aa: CSVEVPAYEQYF
clone_size: once
j_call: TRBJ2-7
d_call: -
v_call: TRBV29-1

cdr3_nt: TGTGCCAGCAGTGAAGGTTCGGGAGAGACCGAGCAGTACTTC
cdr3_aa: CASSEGSGETEQYF
clone_size: once
j_call: TRBJ2-7
d_call: -
v_call: TRBV6-5

cdr3_nt: TGTGCCAGCAGTTTCTCCGACAGTGCCATTAACTATGGCTACACCTTC
cdr3_aa: CASSFSDSAINYGYTF
clone_size: -
j_call: TRBJ1-2
d_call: -
v_call: TRBV28

cdr3_nt: TGCGCCAGCAGCCAAGATAACGTCGGACTAGCGGGAGGGCCCGACACAGATACGCAGTATTTT
cdr3_aa: CASSQDNVGLAGGPDTDTQYF
clone_size: -
j_call: TRBJ2-3
d_call: TRBD2
v_call: TRBV4-1

cdr3_nt: TGTGCCAGTAGCCCCGGGACAGGGAATGAGCAGTTCTTC
cdr3_aa: CASSPGTGNEQFF
clone_size: -
j_call: TRBJ2-1
d_call: TRBD1
v_call: TRBV19

cdr3_nt: TGTGCCAGCAGATGGGGACAGGGACGTCAGCCCCAGCATTTT
cdr3_aa: CASRWGQGRQPQHF
clone_size: -
j_call: TRBJ1-5
d_call: TRBD1
v_call: TRBV28

cdr3_nt: TGTGCCAGCAGTACGGCGGGGTTCCCCTACAATGAGCAGTTCTTC
cdr3_aa: CASSTAGFPYNEQFF
clone_size: -
j_call: TRBJ2-1
d_call: -
v_call: TRBV19

cdr3_nt: TGTGCCAGCAGTTTATTCCAGGGCAATAATTCACCCCTCCACTTT
cdr3_aa: CASSLFQGNNSPLHF
clone_size: -
j_call: TRBJ1-6
d_call: -
v_call: TRBV27

cdr3_nt: TGTGCCAGCAGCACCCCCCGGGGTGAGCAGTTCTTC
cdr3_aa: CASSTPRGEQFF
clone_size: -
j_call: TRBJ2-1
d_call: -
v_call: TRBV5-8

cdr3_nt: TGTGCCAGCAGCTTAGCTCCCGGGAGCGACGAGCAGTACTTC
cdr3_aa: CASSLAPGSDEQYF
clone_size: -
j_call: TRBJ2-7
d_call: -
v_call: TRBV11-2

cdr3_nt: TGTGCCAGCACCCCCCCCGGGAGTGAGCAGTTCTTC
cdr3_aa: CASTPPGSEQFF
clone_size: -
j_call: TRBJ2-1
d_call: -
v_call: TRBV2

cdr3_nt: TGTGCCAGCAGTGAATGGGGACTAGTTTCTAGCACAGATACGCAGTATTTT
cdr3_aa: CASSEWGLVSSTDTQYF
clone_size: -
j_call: TRBJ2-3
d_call: TRBD2
v_call: TRBV6-1

cdr3_nt: TGTGCCAGCAGCCGAGACGGGACTGACTTGTACGAGCAGTACTTC
cdr3_aa: CASSRDGTDLYEQYF
clone_size: -
j_call: TRBJ2-7
d_call: -
v_call: TRBV7-9

cdr3_nt: TGCGCCAGCAGCCAAGGGGGGCAGGGTCCCTACGAGCAGTACTTC
cdr3_aa: CASSQGGQGPYEQYF
clone_size: few
j_call: TRBJ2-7
d_call: -
v_call: TRBV4-3

cdr3_nt: TGTGCCAGCTCACAGCCGACAGGCAATGAGCAGTTCTTC
cdr3_aa: CASSQPTGNEQFF
clone_size: -
j_call: TRBJ2-1
d_call: -
v_call: TRBV18

cdr3_nt: TGTGCCAGCAGCTTCGGTGGGAGCGGCTACGAGCAGTACTTC
cdr3_aa: CASSFGGSGYEQYF
clone_size: -
j_call: TRBJ2-7
d_call: -
v_call: TRBV5-4

cdr3_nt: TGTGCCAGCAGGGGGAAAAGACTAGCGCCCAGCACAGATACGCAGTATTTT
cdr3_aa: CASRGKRLAPSTDTQYF
clone_size: -
j_call: TRBJ2-3
d_call: TRBD2
v_call: TRBV5-6

cdr3_nt: TGTGCCAGCAGTGACACCAGGGGTGGCTACGAGCAGTACTTC
cdr3_aa: CASSDTRGGYEQYF
clone_size: -
j_call: TRBJ2-7
d_call: -
v_call: TRBV6-4

cdr3_nt: TGTGCCAGTAGTCAAACCGGGAGCGTAGAGCATGGCTACACCTTC
cdr3_aa: CASSQTGSVEHGYTF
clone_size: -
j_call: TRBJ1-2
d_call: -
v_call: TRBV19

cdr3_nt: TGCAGCTCCACCATGGGAGATACGCAGTATTTT
cdr3_aa: CSSTMGDTQYF
clone_size: -
j_call: TRBJ2-3
d_call: -
v_call: TRBV29-1

cdr3_nt: TGTGCCAGCAGATCCGGGACAGGGGGAGCAACTAATGAAAAACTGTTTTTT
cdr3_aa: CASRSGTGGATNEKLFF
clone_size: -
j_call: TRBJ1-4
d_call: TRBD1
v_call: TRBV27

cdr3_nt: TGTGCCAGCAGCTTGGTCCTTAGTCCAGGAGGAAATGAGCAGTTCTTC
cdr3_aa: CASSLVLSPGGNEQFF
clone_size: -
j_call: TRBJ2-1
d_call: -
v_call: TRBV5-8

cdr3_nt: TGCAGCGTTGAAATCGCAGGCTGGCCCACCGAGCAGTACTTC
cdr3_aa: CSVEIAGWPTEQYF
clone_size: -
j_call: TRBJ2-7
d_call: -
v_call: TRBV29-1

cdr3_nt: TGTGCCAGCAGCCCCGGAGTGGCGACTAATGAAAAACTGTTTTTT
cdr3_aa: CASSPGVATNEKLFF
clone_size: -
j_call: TRBJ1-4
d_call: -
v_call: TRBV7-9

cdr3_nt: TGTGCCAGCAGTGAAGCGGACGGCGACTCCTACGAGCAGTACTTC
cdr3_aa: CASSEADGDSYEQYF
clone_size: -
j_call: TRBJ2-7
d_call: -
v_call: TRBV6-1

cdr3_nt: TGTGCCAGCAGTCAAGGCGGTTTCTACGAGCAGTACTTC
cdr3_aa: CASSQGGFYEQYF
clone_size: -
j_call: TRBJ2-7
d_call: -
v_call: TRBV27

cdr3_nt: TGTGCTAGTGGTTTGGTACCCCTGGTGGTGTCAGAGATCTTCGACTACACCTTC
cdr3_aa: CASGLVPLVVSEIFDYTF
clone_size: -
j_call: TRBJ1-2
d_call: -
v_call: TRBV12-5

cdr3_nt: TGTGCCAGCAGCACCAGGGGGTGGGAGCAGTACTTC
cdr3_aa: CASSTRGWEQYF
clone_size: -
j_call: TRBJ2-7
d_call: TRBD1
v_call: TRBV27

cdr3_nt: TGTGCCAGCAGCGTAGAAGGGCAGGGGGCGCATGATAACACTGAAGCTTTCTTT
cdr3_aa: CASSVEGQGAHDNTEAFF
clone_size: -
j_call: TRBJ1-1
d_call: TRBD1
v_call: TRBV9

cdr3_nt: TGTGCCAGCGATTTTGTCAGGGAAGTTGGCACTGAAGCTTTCTTT
cdr3_aa: CASDFVREVGTEAFF
clone_size: once
j_call: TRBJ1-1
d_call: -
v_call: TRBV28

cdr3_nt: TGTGCCAGCAGTTACTCCGGGCCCTCCTACGAACAGTACTTC
cdr3_aa: CASSYSGPSYEQYF
clone_size: -
j_call: TRBJ2-7
d_call: -
v_call: TRBV6-5

cdr3_nt: TGTGCCAGCAGCCAAGATCGAGGGACCGCTAGCACAGATACGCAGTATTTT
cdr3_aa: CASSQDRGTASTDTQYF
clone_size: -
j_call: TRBJ2-3
d_call: -
v_call: TRBV4-2

cdr3_nt: TGTGCCAGCTCACCACGGGCTCCCGGGTATCCCCGTTACGAGCAGTACTTC
cdr3_aa: CASSPRAPGYPRYEQYF
clone_size: once
j_call: TRBJ2-7
d_call: -
v_call: TRBV18

cdr3_nt: TGTGCCAGTAGTCCCGAAGCTTACAATGAGCAGTTCTTC
cdr3_aa: CASSPEAYNEQFF
clone_size: -
j_call: TRBJ2-1
d_call: -
v_call: TRBV19

cdr3_nt: TGTGCCAGCAGCCTGGGATTTGGGGCTGAAGCTTTCTTT
cdr3_aa: CASSLGFGAEAFF
clone_size: -
j_call: TRBJ1-1
d_call: -
v_call: TRBV11-2

cdr3_nt: TGTGCCAGCAGTTCGGTCGGTACGGGCAATCAGCCCCAGCATTTT
cdr3_aa: CASSSVGTGNQPQHF
clone_size: -
j_call: TRBJ1-5
d_call: -
v_call: TRBV6-6

cdr3_nt: TGCGCCAGCACCCACTTGGAGGATCGTACTGAAGCTTTCTTT
cdr3_aa: CASTHLEDRTEAFF
clone_size: -
j_call: TRBJ1-1
d_call: -
v_call: TRBV5-1

cdr3_nt: TGTGCCAGCAGCCCTGACTTGACTAGCGGGAGGGCCACTGGGGCCAACGTCCTGACTTTC
cdr3_aa: CASSPDLTSGRATGANVLTF
clone_size: -
j_call: TRBJ2-6
d_call: TRBD2
v_call: TRBV9

cdr3_nt: TGTGCCAGCAGCTTAAGAATCGCACGGGAAGAGACCCAGTACTTC
cdr3_aa: CASSLRIAREETQYF
clone_size: -
j_call: TRBJ2-5
d_call: -
v_call: TRBV7-9